These 13 T cell receptor beta chains originate from one sample sequenced in a study of T cell changes during pregnancy in multiple sclerosis. Sequenced by immunoSEQ multiplex PCR; TCRdb stores in-frame clones only, minus some. The data show over 45,000 clones, about nine tenths seen once. The specimen comprised peripheral blood, sampled in the first trimester of pregnancy. These receptor sequences come from a female donor in good health, enrolled as a control in a pregnancy study.

Only one count was recorded for this clone. The CDR3 loop is CASSPRTGQGKSYEQYF. DNA for the CDR3: TGCGCCAGCAGCCCACGGACGGGACAGGGGAAATCCTACGAGCAGTACTTC. The chain links TRBV5-1 to TRBJ2-5; 10 bases map to TRBD1. The J call may be incorrect, as the DNA end agrees better with TRBJ2-7. Germline loops: CDR1 SGHRS, CDR2 YFSETQ. The CDR3 is 17 amino acids.

CDR3 sequence (DNA): TGTGCCAGCAGCTTAACGTATGACGTAGCGGAGCAGTACTTC. It encodes CASSLTYDVAEQYF. The chain uses TRBV7-3 and TRBJ2-7, with D perhaps TRBD2 (5 bases). Looked up from germline, CDR1 is SGHTA and CDR2 is FQGTGA. With 0 bases removed from V and 7 bases from J, the gap between germline ends came to 13 bases. CDR3 length: 14 residues. Full variable domain (outside the CDR3, taken from reference TRBV7-3 and TRBJ2-7): GAGVSQTPSNKVTEKGKYVELRCDPISGHTALYWYRQSLGQGPEFLIYFQGTGAADDSGLPNDRFFAVRPEGSVSTLKIQRTERGDSAVYLCASSLTYDVAEQYFGPGTRLTVT.

Only one count was recorded for this clone. V usage is TRBV11-1 and J usage is TRBJ1-2; weak D call: TRBD1 (5 bases). This CDR3 is built from 17 residues. V was trimmed by 3 bases and J by 4 bases, leaving 21 bases between them. Per germline, CDR1 SGHAT and CDR2 FQDESV (reference sequence). CDR3 DNA sequence: TGTGCCAGCAGCTTTCGCCAGGGTGGGCCCTACGGCTATGGCTACACCTTC. It encodes CASSFRQGGPYGYGYTF.

The CDR3 coding sequence is TGTGCCAGCAGCGAGATTGGGGGGGAGACCCAGTACTTC. Amino acids: CASSEIGGETQYF. This chain links TRBV9 with TRBJ2-5, with D possibly TRBD2 on 6 matching bases. CDR1 SGDLS and CDR2 YYNGEE come from the germline V gene. The CDR3 runs to 13 residues. V lost 3 bases to trimming and J lost 5 bases, with 11 bases between them.

This sequence joins TRBV7-2 and TRBJ1-2; 7 bases are a match to TRBD1. CDR1 is SGHTA and CDR2 is FQGNSA in the germline V gene. Unmatched junction bases numbered 15, after V lost 5 bases and J lost 0 bases. This CDR3 spans 18 amino acids. The CDR3 nucleotides are TGTGCCAGCAGCCCCCTCCTGGACAGGTTTCTCACTAACTATGGCTACACCTTC. Amino acid sequence: CASSPLLDRFLTNYGYTF.

This clone was detected only once. The chain has TRBV14 and TRBJ2-7; the match to TRBD1 covers 8 bases. Germline trimming cut 3 bases from V and 12 bases from J; bases unmatched to any gene: 1. The germline CDR1 and CDR2 sequences are SGHDN and FVKESK. The CDR3 runs to 10 residues. CDR3 in DNA: TGTGCCAGCAGCCAGGACAGGGTGTACTTC. Protein sequence: CASSQDRVYF.

The chain recombines TRBV19 with TRBJ1-5; D perhaps matches TRBD1 (6 bases). V shed 5 bases and J shed 2 bases, with 16 bases lying between them. The CDR3 consists of 16 residues. Per germline, CDR1 LNHDA and CDR2 SQIVND (reference sequence). The CDR3 nucleotides read TGTGCCAGTAGTGATCTGCAGGGGATGGGCAATCAGCCCCAGCATTTT. This codes for CASSDLQGMGNQPQHF. Full variable domain (outside the CDR3, taken from reference TRBV19 and TRBJ1-5): DGGITQSPKYLFRKEGQNVTLSCEQNLNHDAMYWYRQDPGQGLRLIYYSQIVNDFQKGDIAEGYSVSREKKESFPLTVTSAQKNPTAFYLCASSDLQGMGNQPQHFGDGTRLSIL.

V usage is TRBV7-9 and J usage is TRBJ2-2; the match to TRBD1 covers 7 bases. CDR1 is SEHNR, CDR2 FQNEAQ, per germline (reference sequence). The ends lost 8 bases at V and 2 bases at J; junction bases unmatched: 14. This CDR3 is built from 17 residues. This CDR3 is CASGDSAKFRNTGELFF. For the CDR3, the DNA is TGTGCCAGCGGGGACAGCGCTAAATTTCGTAACACCGGGGAGCTGTTTTTT.

The gene calls are TRBV2 and TRBJ2-5; 14 nucleotides align to TRBD2. The V gene's germline CDR1 is SNHLY and CDR2 FYNNEI. The CDR3 has 15 amino acids. V was clipped by 5 bases and J by 4 bases; unmatched bases: 3. CDR3 sequence: CASSLGLAGAETQYF. For the CDR3, the DNA is TGTGCCAGCAGTCTGGGACTAGCGGGAGCAGAGACCCAGTACTTC.

V is TRBV7-9 and J is TRBJ2-1; 9 bases map to TRBD2. The length of the CDR3 is 15 residues. Trimming cost V 3 bases and J 2 bases; bases outside gene matches: 2. Germline V lookup: CDR1 SEHNR, CDR2 FQNEAQ (reference sequence). The CDR3, as DNA: TGTGCCAGCAGCTTTCGCGGGAGGGCCTACAATGAGCAGTTCTTC. Protein: CASSFRGRAYNEQFF. Using reference TRBV7-9 and TRBJ2-1 for the parts outside the CDR3, the full variable domain is DTGVSQNPRHKITKRGQNVTFRCDPISEHNRLYWYRQTLGQGPEFLTYFQNEAQLEKSRLLSDRFSAERPKGSFSTLEIQRTEQGDSAMYLCASSFRGRAYNEQFFGPGTRLTVL.

V usage is TRBV2 and J usage is TRBJ1-5; TRBD1 is a possible D gene (5 bases). Trimming removed 9 bases at V and 1 base at J, with 13 bases between. Germline V gives CDR1 SNHLY, CDR2 FYNNEI. This CDR3 region has 14 residues. In DNA, the CDR3 is TGTGCCAGTGAAGGCAGGGCGAGCAATCAGCCCCAGCATTTT. Its protein product is CASEGRASNQPQHF. The whole variable domain, filled in from reference TRBV2 and TRBJ1-5, reads EPEVTQTPSHQVTQMGQEVILRCVPISNHLYFYWYRQILGQKVEFLVSFYNNEISEKSEIFDDQFSVERPDGSNFTLKIRSTKLEDSAMYFCASEGRASNQPQHFGDGTRLSIL.

This sequence joins TRBV11-2 and TRBJ1-5, with no clear D. Trimming removed 0 bases from V and 6 bases from J, with 6 bases in between. The CDR3 consists of 13 residues. CDR1 and CDR2 from the germline V gene are SGHAT and FQNNGV. The CDR3 DNA sequence: TGTGCCAGCAGCTTAGATCGAGGTCAGCCCCAGCATTTT. Translated: CASSLDRGQPQHF.

The chain recombines TRBV7-9 with TRBJ2-1, with a weak D call TRBD2 (5 bases). Between the trimmed V and J ends, which lost 5 bases and 3 bases, there was a span of 14 bases. The CDR3 loop spans 15 amino acids. Germline CDR1 is SEHNR and CDR2 is FQNEAQ (reference sequence). The CDR3 DNA follows: TGTGCCAGCAGCGCGAGGGCTAGTGTCTACAATGAGCAGTTCTTC. As protein: CASSARASVYNEQFF.